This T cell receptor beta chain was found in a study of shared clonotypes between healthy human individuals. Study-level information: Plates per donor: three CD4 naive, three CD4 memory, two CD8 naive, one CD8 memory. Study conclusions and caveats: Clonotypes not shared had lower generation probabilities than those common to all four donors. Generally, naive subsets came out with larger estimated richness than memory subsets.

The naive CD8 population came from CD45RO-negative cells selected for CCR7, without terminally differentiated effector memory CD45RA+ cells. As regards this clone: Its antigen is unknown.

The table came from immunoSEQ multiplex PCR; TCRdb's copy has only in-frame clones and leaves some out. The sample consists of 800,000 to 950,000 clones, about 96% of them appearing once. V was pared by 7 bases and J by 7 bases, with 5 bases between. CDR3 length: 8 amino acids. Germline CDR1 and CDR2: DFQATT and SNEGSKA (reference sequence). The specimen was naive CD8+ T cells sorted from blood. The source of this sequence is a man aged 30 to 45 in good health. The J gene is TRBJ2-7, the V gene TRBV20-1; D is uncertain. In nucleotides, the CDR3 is TGCAGTGGTCTGGAGCAGTACTTC. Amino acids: CSGLEQYF.